This is a list of T cell receptor beta chains from one sample in a study of cytomegalovirus exposure and HLA in healthy donors. Repertoires were generated with immunoSEQ multiplex PCR, while TCRdb's copy carries only in-frame clones and drops some. The sample gives about 43,000 clones, less than 75% of which show up once; around 12% is in the top ten. Material for sequencing was PBMCs. Receptor source: a man aged 60 to 75 in good health and CMV-seropositive. Each CDR3 is given with its conserved first and last residue. Fields, in order: clone size, V gene, J gene, D gene, CDR3 DNA, CDR3 protein. The D gene is left open where the match is weak. The size of a clone is reported for some rows only, either as once, few or many, or as a class for expanded clones.

-,TRBV13,TRBJ1-1,-,TGTGCCAGCAGCCAAATCCAGGGAGGGAAGGGTGCTGAAGCTTTCTTT,CASSQIQGGKGAEAFF
-,TRBV6-1,TRBJ1-1,-,TGTGCCAGCCGGACTTACACTGAAGCTTTCTTT,CASRTYTEAFF
-,TRBV19,TRBJ2-6,-,TGTGCCACCTCACGACAGACGAGTGTCTCTGGGGCCAACGTCCTGACTTTC,CATSRQTSVSGANVLTF
-,TRBV2,TRBJ2-1,-,TGTGCCTCACACGAGACTTCTGACTACAATGAGCAGTTCTTC,CASHETSDYNEQFF
-,TRBV10-3,TRBJ1-4,TRBD1,TGTGCCATCAGTGAGTCTGGCGACAGGGTATTAGGTGAAAAACTGTTTTTT,CAISESGDRVLGEKLFF
medium-sized,TRBV7-2,TRBJ1-1,-,TGTGCCAGCAGCTTCCCCCAGGGGCCGCAGGGCAGTGGCACTGAAGCTTTCTTT,CASSFPQGPQGSGTEAFF
-,TRBV18,TRBJ2-7,TRBD2,TGTGCCAGCTCACGGACTAGCGGGAGCTACGAGCAGTACTTC,CASSRTSGSYEQYF
-,TRBV30,TRBJ1-1,TRBD1,TGTGCCTTACGAAGAGACAGGGGCGCCGAAGCTTTCTTT,CALRRDRGAEAFF
-,TRBV28,TRBJ1-2,TRBD1,TGTGCCGGTTCCCAAGGGACAGGGCGAGGCTACACCTTC,CAGSQGTGRGYTF
-,TRBV29-1,TRBJ2-7,-,TGCAGCGTTGAAGATCCAGGGGAGCAGTACTTC,CSVEDPGEQYF
few,TRBV6-1,TRBJ1-3,-,TGTGCCAGCAGTCCCGTTTTGGCCGGAAACACCATATATTTT,CASSPVLAGNTIYF
-,TRBV6-1,TRBJ2-5,TRBD2,TGCGCCAGCAGTGACGCTAGCGGGAGCCAAGAGACCCAGTACTTC,CASSDASGSQETQYF
-,TRBV2,TRBJ2-5,TRBD2,TGTGCCAGCAGTGACTCTAGCGGGAGTAGGGAGACCCAGTACTTC,CASSDSSGSRETQYF
-,TRBV5-4,TRBJ1-1,-,TGTGCCAGCAGCTTCGCCCAGGCGGGGAACACTGAAGCTTTCTTT,CASSFAQAGNTEAFF
-,TRBV4-3,TRBJ2-5,TRBD2,TGCGCCAGCAGCCAAGATACAGCGGGAGTAGGAGAGACCCAGTACTTC,CASSQDTAGVGETQYF
-,TRBV19,TRBJ2-1,TRBD2,TGTGCCACTTCAGGGAGGGCCGCTGTTAATGAGCAGTTCTTC,CATSGRAAVNEQFF
-,TRBV13,TRBJ2-7,TRBD2,TGTGCCAGCAGCTACCGACTAGCGGGAACCCGGGGGAACGAGCAGTACTTC,CASSYRLAGTRGNEQYF
-,TRBV5-6,TRBJ2-7,-,TGTGCCAGCAGCTCCCTGGGCAGGGGGGTCGAGCAGTACTTC,CASSSLGRGVEQYF
-,TRBV28,TRBJ2-1,-,TGTGCCAGCACCCAATGGGGGCGGAACCCCTTAAATGAGCAGTTCTTC,CASTQWGRNPLNEQFF
-,TRBV29-1,TRBJ2-2,-,TGCAGCGTTGAACGGGGAGCGAACACCGGGGAGCTGTTTTTT,CSVERGANTGELFF
-,TRBV6-6,TRBJ2-5,TRBD1,TGTGCCAGCAGTTCCCCAGGACAGGGAATAGAGACCCAGTACTTC,CASSSPGQGIETQYF
-,TRBV4-1,TRBJ2-6,-,TGCGCCAGCAGCCAAGAGGGACTCACAGAGCCTGGGGCCAACGTCCTGACTTTC,CASSQEGLTEPGANVLTF
few,TRBV19,TRBJ1-1,-,TGTGCCAGTACACGACGGACAAACATGAACACTGAAGCTTTCTTT,CASTRRTNMNTEAFF
-,TRBV9,TRBJ1-6,TRBD1,TGTGCCAGCAGCGTAGGGACAGGGCTTAATTCACCCCTCCACTTT,CASSVGTGLNSPLHF
-,TRBV5-1,TRBJ2-1,-,TGCGCCAGCAGCTTGGTCGGACTGGAGAATGAGCAGTTCTTC,CASSLVGLENEQFF
-,TRBV9,TRBJ2-1,-,TGTGCCAGCAGCCCTCGTTACATAATGGACAATGAGCAGTTCTTC,CASSPRYIMDNEQFF
-,TRBV11-3,TRBJ2-1,TRBD1,TGTGCCAGCAGCAGAGGGACAGGAGTGAATGAGCAGTTCTTC,CASSRGTGVNEQFF
-,TRBV30,TRBJ2-7,TRBD2,TGTGCCTGGAGTGACCCCCCTAGCGGGAGGATCTACGAGCAGTACTTC,CAWSDPPSGRIYEQYF
-,TRBV28,TRBJ1-5,TRBD1,TGTGCCAGCAGTTTATCTGGACAGGGAGATTTTAATCAGCCCCAGCATTTT,CASSLSGQGDFNQPQHF
-,TRBV27,TRBJ1-6,-,TGTGCCAGCAGTTTATCCCGCGGGGGGCGCTATTCACCCCTCCACTTT,CASSLSRGGRYSPLHF
few,TRBV28,TRBJ1-4,-,TGTGCCAGCAGTCTCCAGGAAAAACTGTTTTTT,CASSLQEKLFF
-,TRBV19,TRBJ1-5,TRBD1,TGTGCCAGTAGGGGGGGACAGGGGGTCAGCAATCAGCCCCAGCATTTT,CASRGGQGVSNQPQHF
-,TRBV6-1,TRBJ2-3,-,TGTGCCGGCATCGTCTCGGAGGGTTTCACAGATACGCAGTATTTT,CAGIVSEGFTDTQYF
few,TRBV12-5,TRBJ1-2,TRBD1,TGTGCTAGTGGTTACGAGACAGGGAAGATCTATGGCTACACCTTC,CASGYETGKIYGYTF
-,TRBV14,TRBJ1-6,-,TGTGCCAGCAGCCAAGAACTGGGACTAAATTCACCCCTCCACTTT,CASSQELGLNSPLHF
few,TRBV5-4,TRBJ1-1,-,TGTGCCAGCAGCCGATCGGGCGGGGACACTGAAGCTTTCTTT,CASSRSGGDTEAFF
-,TRBV18,TRBJ1-1,-,TGTGCCAGCTCACCATGGGGCGGGATCGCTGAAGCTTTCTTT,CASSPWGGIAEAFF
-,TRBV10-2,TRBJ1-5,-,TGCGCCAGCCGTTACACCGCCAACCAGCCCCAGCATTTT,CASRYTANQPQHF
-,TRBV27,TRBJ1-5,-,TGTGCCAGCAGTTTTTCGGGGGAAGATCAGCCCCAGCATTTT,CASSFSGEDQPQHF
once,TRBV5-4,TRBJ1-2,-,TGTGCCAGCAGCTTGGGGCCGGAGACTTATGGCTACACCTTC,CASSLGPETYGYTF
-,TRBV4-1,TRBJ2-3,TRBD2,TGCGCCAGCAGCCAAGTTGCTAGCGGGACGCAAGATACGCAGTATTTT,CASSQVASGTQDTQYF
-,TRBV30,TRBJ1-2,-,TGTGCCCAAAGTCGAGCCTGGGGCTACACCTTC,CAQSRAWGYTF
few,TRBV4-2,TRBJ2-7,-,TGTGCCAGCAGCCACAGTCCTGGGAGGCCCTCCTACGAGCAGTACTTC,CASSHSPGRPSYEQYF
-,TRBV5-8,TRBJ2-7,-,TGTGCCAGCAGCGCTGGGGTGGAGGGGCGAAATTTGGGCGAGCAGTACTTC,CASSAGVEGRNLGEQYF
-,TRBV7-2,TRBJ1-4,-,TGTGCCAGCAGCCCCGGACAGATTTCTAATGAAAAACTGTTTTTT,CASSPGQISNEKLFF
-,TRBV14,TRBJ2-7,-,TGTGCCAGCAGCCGGGGCCTCTGGGACGAGCAGTACTTC,CASSRGLWDEQYF
few,TRBV9,TRBJ2-2,-,TGTGCCAGCAGCGTAGCCTTAGCGATCGGGGAGCTGTTTTTT,CASSVALAIGELFF
-,TRBV5-1,TRBJ2-5,-,TGCGCCAGCAGCTTAGGAGGGTACCAAGAGACCCAGTACTTC,CASSLGGYQETQYF
-,TRBV4-3,TRBJ1-1,-,TGCGCCAGCAGCCCGGAGCCCGGGGTGAACACTGAAGCTTTCTTT,CASSPEPGVNTEAFF
-,TRBV6-4,TRBJ2-1,TRBD2,TGTGCCAGCAGTCTAGATGGTTTGGCTAGCGGGAGCTATGAGCAGTTCTTC,CASSLDGLASGSYEQFF
-,TRBV4-1,TRBJ1-4,-,TGCGCCAGCAGCCAAGGGGCTGGGGAGGGGTTAGGAGAAAAACTGTTTTTT,CASSQGAGEGLGEKLFF
-,TRBV7-3,TRBJ1-5,-,TGTGCCAGCAGCTTACATCAGGGCAATCAGCCCCAGCATTTT,CASSLHQGNQPQHF
few,TRBV27,TRBJ2-1,TRBD2,TGTGCCAGCCGATCTCCGGGACTAGCGGGGAATGAGCAGTTCTTC,CASRSPGLAGNEQFF
few,TRBV14,TRBJ2-7,-,TGTGCCAGCAGCCCGGGTGGCGGGCAGACCTACGAGCAGTACTTC,CASSPGGGQTYEQYF